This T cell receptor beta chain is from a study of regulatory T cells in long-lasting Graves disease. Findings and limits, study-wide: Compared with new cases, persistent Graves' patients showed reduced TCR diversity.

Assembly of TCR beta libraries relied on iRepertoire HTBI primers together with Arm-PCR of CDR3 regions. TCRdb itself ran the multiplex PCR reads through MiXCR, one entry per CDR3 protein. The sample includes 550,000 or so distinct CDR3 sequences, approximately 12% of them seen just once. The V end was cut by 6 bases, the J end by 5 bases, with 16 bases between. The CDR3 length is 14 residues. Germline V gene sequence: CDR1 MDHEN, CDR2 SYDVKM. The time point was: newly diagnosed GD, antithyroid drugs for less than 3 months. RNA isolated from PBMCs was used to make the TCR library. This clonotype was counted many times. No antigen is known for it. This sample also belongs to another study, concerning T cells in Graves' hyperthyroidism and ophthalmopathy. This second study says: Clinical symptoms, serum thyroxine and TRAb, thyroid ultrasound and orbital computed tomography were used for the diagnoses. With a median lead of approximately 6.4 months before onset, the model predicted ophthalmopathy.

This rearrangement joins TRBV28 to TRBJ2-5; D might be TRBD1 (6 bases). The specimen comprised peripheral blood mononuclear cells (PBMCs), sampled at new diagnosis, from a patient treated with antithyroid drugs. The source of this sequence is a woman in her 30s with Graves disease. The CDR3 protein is CASRPTGLGETQYF. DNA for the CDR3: TGTGCCAGCAGACCAACAGGGTTAGGGGAGACCCAGTACTTC.